These 20 T cell receptor beta chains share one sample of origin, sequenced in a study of blood T cell repertoires in COVID-19. Clones were sequenced by immunoSEQ multiplex PCR, and TCRdb holds only the in-frame ones, with some missing. Of hundreds of thousands of clones in the sample, roughly 88% were seen once. The sequenced sample consisted of peripheral blood. The receptors derive from a woman under 40 with active or convalescent COVID-19.

The chain links TRBV15 to TRBJ1-2; D not resolved. This CDR3 has 14 residues. The ends were cut back, 4 bases at V and 2 bases at J, with 11 bases in the middle. CDR1 and CDR2 (germline): LNHNV, YYDKDF (reference sequence). In DNA, the CDR3 is TGTGCCACCAGCATAGAGAGAGGGAACTATGGCTACACCTTC. Translated: CATSIERGNYGYTF.

The chain is built from TRBV27 and TRBJ1-1, with D uncertain. CDR3 size: 15 residues. Germline V gene data show CDR1 as MNHEY and CDR2 as SMNVEV (reference sequence). The V end lost 1 base, the J end lost 0 bases, and 9 bases lay between the germline ends. CDR3 sequence reads: CASSLFLGVNTEAFF. The CDR3 nucleotides read TGTGCCAGCAGTTTATTCCTCGGGGTGAACACTGAAGCTTTCTTT.

The chain employs TRBV19 and TRBJ1-4; TRBD1 might be the D (6 bases). V gave up 5 bases and J gave up 3 bases, with 13 bases separating them. The CDR3 is 15 residues long. Germline-derived CDR1 and CDR2 are LNHDA and SQIVND (reference sequence). The CDR3 nucleotides read TGTGCCAGTAGTCCACAGGGCAATTCTAATGAAAAACTGTTTTTT. This sequence encodes CASSPQGNSNEKLFF.

This chain joins TRBV6-2 or TRBV6-3 and TRBJ1-2, with D possibly TRBD1 on 6 matching bases. Trimming left V 2 bases short and J 2 bases short, with 6 bases between. The CDR3 consists of 13 residues. Germline V CDR1 and CDR2: MNHEY, SVGEGT. The DNA for the CDR3 is TGTGCCAGCAGTTACGGACAGAACTATGGCTACACCTTC. Protein sequence: CASSYGQNYGYTF.

The chain links TRBV7-9 to TRBJ2-7; 8 positions match TRBD1. V shed 1 base and J 9 bases; nucleotides not matched to a gene: 11. The CDR3 consists of 15 residues. CDR1 and CDR2 (germline): SEHNR, FQNEAQ (reference sequence). The CDR3 DNA follows: TGTGCCAGCAGCTTAGAAAGGACAGGGCCCTCGGGGCAGTACTTC. This codes for CASSLERTGPSGQYF.

The chain has TRBV3-1 (or the pseudogene TRBV3-2) and TRBJ2-3; no definite D call. V gave up 0 bases and J gave up 0 bases, with 10 bases separating them. The CDR3 is 16 amino acids. Germline V CDR1 and CDR2: LGHDT, YNNKEL (reference sequence). The CDR3 loop is CASSQDWLVSTDTQYF. CDR3 nucleotide sequence: TGTGCCAGCAGCCAAGATTGGCTAGTTAGCACAGATACGCAGTATTTT.

The V gene is TRBV25-1, the J gene TRBJ1-1, with D possibly TRBD1 on 5 matching bases. Germline CDR1 reads MGHDK; CDR2 reads SYGVNS. This CDR3 has 13 residues. The germline V and J ends were trimmed by 0 bases and 5 bases, with 7 bases remaining between them. CDR3 loop: CASSEYRATEAFF. The CDR3, as DNA: TGTGCCAGCAGTGAATACAGGGCGACTGAAGCTTTCTTT. Supplemented by reference TRBV25-1 and TRBJ1-1, the full variable domain reads EADIYQTPRYLVIGTGKKITLECSQTMGHDKMYWYQQDPGMELHLIHYSYGVNSTEKGDLSSESTVSRIRTEHFPLTLESARPSHTSQYLCASSEYRATEAFFGQGTRLTVV.

The chain carries TRBV4-1 and TRBJ2-5; 8 bases match TRBD2. Germline V gene sequence: CDR1 MGHRA, CDR2 YSYEKL. CDR3 length: 16 amino acids. Losses at the gene ends were 1 base for V and 5 bases for J; bases not matched to a gene: 9. In DNA form, the CDR3 reads TGCGCCAGCAGCCAAGTCGAGCTCCCGGGGGGGGAGACCCAGTACTTC. Its protein is CASSQVELPGGETQYF.

V is TRBV11-2 and J is TRBJ1-1; D unclear. Trimming removed 5 bases at V and 0 bases at J, with 7 bases between. Germline V lookup: CDR1 SGHAT, CDR2 FQNNGV. This CDR3 spans 13 amino acids. CDR3 nucleotides: TGTGCCAGCAGCCGAGATGTGAACACTGAAGCTTTCTTT. Protein: CASSRDVNTEAFF.

The genes are TRBV6-1 and TRBJ1-3, with TRBD1 identical over 7 bases. The CDR3 runs 16 residues. V gave up 4 bases and J gave up 0 bases; unmatched junction bases: 6. Germline V lookup: CDR1 MNHNS, CDR2 SASEGT. The CDR3 loop reads CASSATGVGSGNTIYF. In nucleotides, the CDR3 is TGTGCCAGCAGTGCCACAGGGGTAGGCTCTGGAAACACCATATATTTT.

The chain joins TRBV7-9 to TRBJ2-1; 7 bases are a match to TRBD2. The CDR3 spans 14 residues. Looked up from germline, CDR1 is SEHNR and CDR2 is FQNEAQ (reference sequence). Germline trimming cut 1 base from V and 12 bases from J; bases unmatched to any gene: 9. The CDR3 DNA sequence: TGTGCCAGCAGCTTAGTAGGGAGGGTGATTGGGCAGTTCTTC. Amino acids: CASSLVGRVIGQFF.

V is TRBV2 and J is TRBJ1-4, with TRBD1 identical over 9 bases. Looked up from germline, CDR1 is SNHLY and CDR2 is FYNNEI. The CDR3 length is 15 residues. V trimming: 5 bases; J trimming: 5 bases; junction bases outside the gene matches: 6. CDR3 sequence (DNA): TGTGCCAGCAGTACGGGACAGGGCGGGAATGAAAAACTGTTTTTT. It yields the protein CASSTGQGGNEKLFF.

The V gene is TRBV4-1, the J gene TRBJ1-2; 7 nucleotides line up with TRBD1. J was trimmed by 7 bases and V by 1 base; bases with no gene match: 6. Germline loops: CDR1 MGHRA, CDR2 YSYEKL. CDR3 length equals 14 residues. In DNA form, the CDR3 reads TGCGCCAGCAGCCAAGTAACAGGGGATGGTGGCTACACCTTC. Translation: CASSQVTGDGGYTF.

The CDR3, as DNA: TGTGCCAGCAGCTTGGTTAGGGGCACCGGGGAGCTGTTTTTT. It encodes CASSLVRGTGELFF. This chain connects TRBV5-8 to TRBJ2-2; weak D call: TRBD1 (5 bases). The CDR3 consists of 14 residues. V was trimmed by 0 bases and J by 4 bases, leaving 7 bases between them. Germline loops: CDR1 SGHTS, CDR2 YDEGEE.

The CDR3 DNA is TGTGCCAGCAGTTCTCTCCTCCAGGGCACTGAAGCTTTCTTT. Translating it yields CASSSLLQGTEAFF. The chain employs TRBV27 and TRBJ1-1; TRBD1 might be the D (5 bases). The CDR3 sequence is 14 residues long. Germline-derived CDR1 and CDR2 are MNHEY and SMNVEV (reference sequence). Trimming stripped 4 bases from V and 4 bases from J, with 13 bases between.

V gene TRBV5-1 combines with J gene TRBJ2-2; a possible D gene is TRBD2 (5 bases). V was clipped by 2 bases and J by 4 bases, with 12 bases between them. The germline gives CDR1 SGHRS, CDR2 YFSETQ. The CDR3 sequence is 15 residues long. In DNA, the CDR3 is TGCGCCAGCAGCTTAGCGGATCCGAGCACCGGGGAGCTGTTTTTT. Its translation: CASSLADPSTGELFF.

The chain is built from TRBV7-9 and TRBJ1-2, with no clear D. The germline V and J ends were trimmed by 5 bases and 6 bases, with 13 bases remaining between them. CDR1 and CDR2 (germline): SEHNR, FQNEAQ (reference sequence). The CDR3 is 13 amino acids. DNA of the CDR3: TGTGCCAGCAGCCCCCCGAGTGAGCATGGCTACACCTTC. Translating gives CASSPPSEHGYTF.

This clone occurred a few times. V and J are TRBV14 and TRBJ1-3, with 9 nucleotides matching TRBD1. J lost 3 bases, V lost 0 bases, and 3 bases had no gene match. CDR3 length: 16 residues. Germline loops: CDR1 SGHDN, CDR2 FVKESK. CDR3 sequence reads: CASSQDVTGGGNTIYF. The CDR3 DNA reads TGTGCCAGCAGCCAAGATGTGACAGGGGGTGGAAACACCATATATTTT.

The chain couples TRBV21-1 to TRBJ1-6; TRBD1, the table's D call, lacks a check against the DNA. TRBV21-1 is reported as a pseudogene. The CDR3 totals 15 residues. This chain's CDR3 is CASSKIPGQDSPLHF. The CDR3 nucleotides are TGTGCCAGCAGCAAGATCCCAGGGCAAGATTCACCCCTCCACTTT.

The rearrangement links TRBV4-1 to TRBJ1-4; a weak D match, TRBD1 (6 bases). Germline values: CDR1 MGHRA, CDR2 YSYEKL. V was shortened by 2 bases and J by 0 bases, with 10 bases between the two germline ends. The CDR3 contains 16 residues. DNA of the CDR3: TGCGCCAGCAGCCAACAGGACAGCTCAACTAATGAAAAACTGTTTTTT. Translating gives CASSQQDSSTNEKLFF.